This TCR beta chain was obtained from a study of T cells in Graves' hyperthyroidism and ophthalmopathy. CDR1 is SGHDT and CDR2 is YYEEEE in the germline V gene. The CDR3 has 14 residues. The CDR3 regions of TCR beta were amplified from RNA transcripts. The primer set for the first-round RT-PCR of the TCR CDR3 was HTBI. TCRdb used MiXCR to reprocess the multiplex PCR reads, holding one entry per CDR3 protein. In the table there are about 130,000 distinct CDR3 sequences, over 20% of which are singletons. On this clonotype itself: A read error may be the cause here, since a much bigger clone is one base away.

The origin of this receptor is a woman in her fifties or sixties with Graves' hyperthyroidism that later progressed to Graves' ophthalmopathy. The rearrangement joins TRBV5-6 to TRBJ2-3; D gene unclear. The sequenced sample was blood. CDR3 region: CTSTPEPGADTQYF. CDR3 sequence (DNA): TGTACCAGCACACCCGAACCTGGTGCAGATACGCAGTATTTT.